This T cell receptor (beta chain) originates from a study of type 1 regulatory T cells. About the study: T-allo10 is an in vitro-generated, Tr1-enriched CD4 T cell product specific for alloantigen.

A single record per CDR3 protein comes from TCRdb applying MiXCR to the reads. The table includes approximately 100,000 distinct CDR3 sequences, roughly 31% detected once. This CDR3 region has 18 residues. Trimming took 0 bases from V and 5 from J, leaving 23 bases between them. Germline V gene data show CDR1 as LGHDT and CDR2 as YNNKEL (reference sequence). The rearrangement joins TRBV3-1 to TRBJ2-7, with D possibly called TRBD1 or TRBD2 (5 bases each). The sequence came from a human donor in good health. Material for sequencing was CD4+ T cells, either the whole sample or a sorted fraction (not recorded which). CDR3 coding DNA: TGTGCCAGCAGCCAAGAGAGATTTGGGTCCGGGACCGGTCACGAGCAGTACTTC. It is translated as CASSQERFGSGTGHEQYF.